This TCR beta chain was documented in a study of cytomegalovirus exposure and HLA in healthy donors (dated by TCRdb to 2016 to 2017). As for the study more broadly: An earlier analysis of roughly 570 of the donors reported about 280 Gb of sequence data and around 100 million unique TCR beta sequences obtained from 150 million to 200 million T cells. To study patterns of TCR occurrence, a later analysis re-analyzed previously published TCR beta repertoires from 550 to 800 donors and added high-resolution HLA genotyping. On average, 235,054 unique TCR beta nucleotide sequences were sequenced per donor among 398 genotyped donors of the cohort, with roughly 18% of those sequences being non-productive. High-throughput TCR immunosequencing, statistical association of individual TCRs with disease status, and machine learning were combined to predict cytomegalovirus infection status. Donor age, sex, ethnicity and CMV serostatus were compiled together with the repertoire data. The number of typed donors differed by locus: about 620-640 for A, B, C, DRB1 and DQB1; 500 to 550 for DQA1; 600 to 610 for DPA1; and around 490 for DPB1. The study was designed to test whether signatures of past pathogen exposure could be identified by cataloging public T cell receptors. All discovery cohort repertoires had been generated on a single sequencing platform. Class I and class II HLA loci were covered by the typing at four-digit resolution. The study profiled the T cell repertoires of 550 to 700 subjects by immunosequencing and related them to cytomegalovirus serostatus. Several DR-DQ haplotypes were treated as single units for association and clustering because of strong linkage in the cohort. An earlier analysis of roughly 600 of the donors used high-throughput TCR beta sequencing to judge whether each TCR beta V gene segment behaved as functional or pseudogenic. Along with the roughly 670-subject first cohort, a separate validation cohort of about 110 different subjects was used. Among the approximately 400 genotyped donors, approximately 76% belonged to the genetic ancestry cluster associated with self-reported Caucasian donors. An early release that covered about 600 HLA-typed donors contained around 300 gigabases of sequencing data and tens of millions of unique TCR sequences. In a later genetic analysis, genome-wide SNP genotypes for about 65% of the roughly 700 donors were used, and that subset was treated as a discovery cohort. Rather than using new phenotypic data, the later analysis identified candidate immune exposures from TCR beta sequences and from how often those sequences occurred across donors.

V is pruned by 0 bases and J by 3 bases, leaving 9 bases of the junction without a gene match. According to the germline V gene, CDR1 reads SGDLS and CDR2 reads YYNGEE. The CDR3 runs 17 amino acids, cysteine and phenylalanine included. Only the CDR3 DNA is retained, 51 bases long and in frame from the first base. The cohort was made up of 666 healthy bone marrow donors. At the time of sampling, every cohort member was nominally healthy, though immune exposures that went unrecorded were likely present. The donor tested CMV seronegative and was one of the 352 seronegative cohort members. Each donor provided a peripheral blood sample, and peripheral blood mononuclear cells were used for TCR beta sequencing. Genomic DNA extraction from the blood cell samples was performed with the Qiagen DNeasy Blood Extraction Kit. To note about this clone: The target of this receptor is not known. The sample holds no much larger clone one base away, and base qualities are not on file.

The library came from the immunoSEQ multiplex PCR assay. A mixture of 60 forward primers for TCR Vbeta segments and 13 reverse primers for TCR Jbeta segments was used in the multiplex PCR. The CDR3 region of rearranged TCR beta genes was amplified from genomic DNA by a multiplex PCR assay. The amplified TCR beta libraries were sequenced on the Illumina HiSeq System as 87-base-pair reads. The original pipeline was this. A later analysis counted 65 million to 90 million unique TCR beta chains across the 600 to 850 repertoires, and roughly 9.9 million of these chains were shared by at least two donors. To remove PCR and sequencing errors, raw reads were error-corrected and collapsed into unique sequences using a nearest-neighbor algorithm that merged closely related sequences. Alignment of CDR3 sequences to IMGT reference sequences was used to assign V, D and J gene segments. Each retained sequence needed at least a six-nucleotide match to both a V gene segment and a J gene segment. Rearrangements were classified as productive when the CDR3 lacked stop codons and remained in frame with V and J, and all other rearrangements were classified as non-productive. CDR3 was defined according to IMGT convention as the region running from the second conserved V-encoded cysteine to the conserved J-encoded phenylalanine. The earlier analysis of a few hundred of the donors excluded any sequence lacking an unambiguous match to a single V gene segment. In an earlier analysis of some 590 of the donors, a V segment was called functional when productive rearrangements were above 56.7%, and segregating when the standard deviation between donors exceeded 5%. To diagnose cytomegalovirus status from the catalog of TCR beta chain sequences, a statistical classification framework was built. In a later analysis, V and J genes were assigned by comparing TCR nucleotide sequences against IMGT/GENE-DB human TR gene sequences. In a later analysis, CDR3 sequences and most-parsimonious VDJ recombination scenarios were assigned using the TCRdist pipeline. A later analysis defined each TCR beta chain by its CDR3 amino acid sequence plus V-gene family, and excluded reads lacking a unique V-gene family. As a way to deal with suspected cross-contamination and a sequencing artifact, a later analysis dropped 592 nucleotide sequences that were highly shared and had low generation probability. A later analysis calculated a clonal expansion index for each public chain from normalized within-repertoire ranks of inferred template counts. A later analysis computed generation probabilities with a VDJ recombination model fitted to out-of-frame rearrangements, and checked the results against IGoR. In a later analysis, TCR-TCR, TCR-HLA and TCR-CMV co-occurrence was scored with hypergeometric tests, and a repertoire-size bias correction was applied to TCR pairs. A later analysis estimated false discovery rates by permuting HLA or CMV assignments 20 times. A later analysis grouped co-occurring TCRs with DBSCAN, adding TCRdist sequence similarity when clustering within HLA-allele-positive subsets. Repertoires with fewer than 30,000 or more than 120,000 public chains, plus five repertoires with anomalous nucleotide sharing, were excluded from co-occurrence clustering. TCRdb limited this immuneACCESS table to in-frame rearrangements with V and J called. A share of clones is missing; checked studies link under half to unresolved V genes, and the rest is unexplained. V, J and clone size reflect that table, while D and trimming were determined from the DNA. Across this sample there are roughly 100,000 clones, with 64% seen only once. The biggest ten clones account for roughly 3.2% of the sample.

What the study reported, not specific to this receptor: In an earlier analysis of 587 of the donors, most TCR beta V segments appeared in productive rearrangements about 87% or about 30% of the time, broadly matching IMGT annotations. Most CMV-associated TCR beta chains appeared to be HLA-restricted in a later analysis, and the HLA associations seemed to be driven largely by CMV exposure. In a later genetic analysis, a missense DCLRE1C variant was associated with V-gene and J-gene trimming of TCR beta chains, and the association was replicated in an independent cohort. The presence/absence analyses assumed that sequencing depth was roughly uniform across donors, and that assumption may not be true. While some public TCRs were present in many individuals, most TCR sequences turned up only very rarely across donors. CMV serostatus was the only immune exposure information available for the cohort. The authors suggested that the approach could potentially be extended to other disease states and immunological phenotypes. The earlier analysis of about 600 of the donors excluded some 16 rarely observed V segments, including chromosome 9 orphons, because counts were too low. A cluster of highly shared sequence variants was judged likely to represent a technical artifact of the sequencing pipeline. Compared with the approximately 700-donor mean, donors in an Asian-associated ancestry cluster had fewer N-insertions in productive TCRs, according to a later genetic analysis. A further reported finding was that TCR beta sequences accurately predicted the HLA-A and HLA-B alleles for most subjects in the first cohort. Some IMGT-functional V segments, including TRBV6-2 and TRBV6-3, could not be distinguished by the 87-base-pair reads and were therefore excluded. Compared with equally common non-associated chains, HLA-associated TCR beta chains in a later analysis were more clonally expanded and had lower generation probabilities. At a false discovery rate of 0.05, a later analysis linked 15,000 to 20,000 TCR beta sequences to specific HLA alleles. Cytomegalovirus status was reported to be diagnosed by the classifier with high specificity and sensitivity in both the original and validation cohorts. In vitro tests confirmed that three of the cytomegalovirus-associated TCR beta chains recognize cytomegalovirus antigens. Linkage disequilibrium might explain the correlated functional status among segregating V segments, but an unknown experimental factor could not be ruled out. In a later analysis, several top co-occurrence clusters were reported to appear linked to parvovirus B19, influenza, CMV and Epstein-Barr virus. Because HLA typing was missing for some donors at each locus, association tests included only the typed subset. In the study, some 180 TCR beta chains were listed as associated with cytomegalovirus. This cohort had only TCR beta chains sequenced, and the lack of alpha or paired-chain data limited which features could be detected. In a later analysis, the rate of TCR association differed among HLA loci, with DRB1 alleles having the most associated TCRs and HLA-C alleles having the fewest. Strong co-occurrence of HLA alleles, especially DR and DQ, made assigning TCR associations to individual alleles difficult.

The chain couples TRBV9 to TRBJ2-5; the junction holds 9 bases that match TRBD2. The source is a man aged 55 to 69 in good health and CMV-seronegative. Sequencing input: PBMCs. The CDR3 reads CASSVGTLAGLKETQYF. Here is the DNA: TGTGCCAGCAGCGTAGGGACCCTAGCGGGACTAAAAGAGACCCAGTACTTC.